The 24 T cell receptor beta chains reported below all come from one sample, sequenced in a study of blood T cell repertoires in COVID-19. Clones were read by immunoSEQ multiplex PCR, and TCRdb kept only the in-frame ones, dropping some. The repertoire includes about 98,000 clones, approximately 80% of them detected once, and roughly 4.4% sits in the top ten. Sequencing used peripheral blood. These receptors were collected from a human donor in a cohort sampled during active COVID-19.

The chain employs TRBV9 and TRBJ2-2; TRBD2 matches 7 bases. Germline assignment: CDR1 SGDLS and CDR2 YYNGEE. With V trimmed by 6 bases and J by 4 bases, 9 bases remained unmatched. The CDR3 is 15 amino acids. This CDR3 is CASTPRDYSTGELFF. The DNA of the CDR3 is TGTGCCAGCACTCCAAGGGACTACAGCACCGGGGAGCTGTTTTTT. The full variable domain, in which reference TRBV9 and TRBJ2-2 provide the parts outside the CDR3, is DSGVTQTPKHLITATGQRVTLRCSPRSGDLSVYWYQQSLDQGLQFLIQYYNGEERAKGNILERFSAQQFPDLHSELNLSSLELGDSALYFCASTPRDYSTGELFFGEGSRLTVL.

The chain uses TRBV19 and TRBJ2-2, with a weak D call TRBD1 (6 bases). V gave up 5 bases and J gave up 4 bases, with 14 bases separating them. The CDR3 spans 15 residues. CDR1 LNHDA and CDR2 SQIVND come from the germline V gene (reference sequence). In nucleotides, the CDR3 is TGTGCCAGTAGTCCACAGGGCCCTGGCACCGGGGAGCTGTTTTTT. This gives the protein CASSPQGPGTGELFF.

DNA for the CDR3: TGTGCCAGCAGCCCCGGGATCGCGGGGGCCAACGTCCTGACTTTC. This encodes CASSPGIAGANVLTF. The chain uses TRBV7-2 and TRBJ2-6, with D possibly being TRBD2 (5 bases). This CDR3 has 15 residues. Germline V gene sequence: CDR1 SGHTA, CDR2 FQGNSA. V was shortened by 5 bases and J by 4 bases, with 12 bases between the two germline ends.

CDR3 region: CASSYSGGGYNEQFF. In DNA, the CDR3 is TGTGCCAGCAGCTATAGCGGGGGTGGGTACAATGAGCAGTTCTTC. The chain combines TRBV5-4 with TRBJ2-1, with 9 bases identical to TRBD2. The germline CDR1 and CDR2 sequences are SGHNT and YYREEE (reference sequence). With V trimmed by 3 bases and J by 4 bases, 5 bases remained unmatched. This CDR3 spans 15 amino acids.

Only one count was recorded for this clone. This rearrangement joins TRBV12-3 or TRBV12-4 to TRBJ1-2; 10 nucleotides agree with TRBD1. Trimming cost V 3 bases and J 6 bases; bases outside gene matches: 1. The CDR3 loop spans 13 amino acids. The CDR3 DNA reads as TGTGCCAGCAGTTTGGGACAGGGGAATGGCTACACCTTC. This codes for CASSLGQGNGYTF.

The rearrangement links TRBV4-1 to TRBJ1-6, with D possibly being TRBD1 (5 bases). The CDR3 totals 16 residues. Germline V gene sequence: CDR1 MGHRA, CDR2 YSYEKL. Trimming left V 2 bases short and J 9 bases short, with 17 bases between. CDR3 DNA: TGCGCCAGCAGCCAACAAGTCCAGGGCAGTCGTTCACCCCTCCACTTT. This codes for CASSQQVQGSRSPLHF.

This chain joins TRBV11-3 and TRBJ2-5, with TRBD2 identical over 9 bases. Germline assignment: CDR1 SGHNT and CDR2 YENEEA. The CDR3 contains 18 residues. Trimming took 1 base from V and 3 from J; bases not matched to a gene: 12. CDR3 sequence: CASSLALVAGGPEETQYF. CDR3 DNA sequence: TGTGCCAGCAGCTTAGCTTTGGTCGCGGGGGGGCCCGAAGAGACCCAGTACTTC.

This chain links TRBV7-7 with TRBJ2-1, with TRBD2 identical over 7 bases. Germline assignment: CDR1 SSHAT and CDR2 FNYEAQ (reference sequence). The CDR3 length is 13 residues. Trimming at V came to 5 bases and at J to 10 bases, leaving 8 bases not matched to a gene. The CDR3 coding sequence is TGTGCCAGCAGCCAAGCTACGGGAGGCGAGCAGTTCTTC. Translation gives CASSQATGGEQFF.

The chain uses TRBV5-6 and TRBJ2-4; D is perhaps TRBD2 (6 bases). The CDR3 runs 15 residues. Trimming took off 1 base at V and 3 bases at J, with 11 bases between the two ends. The V gene's germline CDR1 is SGHDT and CDR2 YYEEEE. As DNA, the CDR3 is TGTGCCAGCAGCTTGCTATCCGGGGGCAAAAACATTCAGTACTTC. It translates to CASSLLSGGKNIQYF.

CDR3 protein: CASSGRVAFF. CDR3 nucleotide sequence: TGTGCCAGCAGCGGGCGGGTTGCGTTTTTT. This chain uses TRBV5-5 with TRBJ1-4; D is unclear. CDR3 length: 10 amino acids. Trimming left V 4 bases short and J 16 bases short, with 11 bases between. The germline V gene encodes CDR1 SGHKS and CDR2 YYEKEE (reference sequence).

The chain uses TRBV19 and TRBJ2-7, with D possibly matching TRBD1 (5 bases). Germline V gene sequence: CDR1 LNHDA, CDR2 SQIVND (reference sequence). This CDR3 has 14 amino acids. Trimming stripped 1 base from V and 0 bases from J, with 7 bases between. The CDR3: CASSIGQGSYEQYF. As DNA, the CDR3 is TGTGCCAGTAGTATAGGGCAGGGCTCCTACGAGCAGTACTTC.

The genes are TRBV29-1 and TRBJ2-1; the D gene is possibly TRBD1 (6 bases). Looked up from germline, CDR1 is SQVTM and CDR2 is ANQGSEA. V gave up 3 bases and J gave up 3 bases, with 9 bases separating them. This CDR3 region has 13 residues. The CDR3 reads CSVDRDIYNEQFF. The CDR3 DNA follows: TGCAGCGTTGATCGGGACATCTACAATGAGCAGTTCTTC.

V gene TRBV27 combines with J gene TRBJ2-3; 9 bases align to TRBD2. From germline, CDR1 is MNHEY and CDR2 SMNVEV (reference sequence). Trimming took 4 bases from V and 1 from J; bases not matched to a gene: 9. There are 17 residues in the CDR3. CDR3 amino acids: CASSWGGGALGTDTQYF. The DNA of the CDR3 is TGTGCCAGCAGTTGGGGCGGGGGGGCACTCGGCACAGATACGCAGTATTTT.

This clone was counted a single time. The chain is built from TRBV19 and TRBJ1-2, with 9 positions matching TRBD1. Trimming at V came to 6 bases and at J to 6 bases, leaving 11 bases not matched to a gene. Germline-derived CDR1 and CDR2 are LNHDA and SQIVND (reference sequence). This CDR3 is 15 amino acids long. CDR3 sequence reads: CASSTRDRVGNGYTF. CDR3 DNA sequence: TGTGCCAGTAGCACCCGGGACAGGGTTGGCAATGGCTACACCTTC.

J is TRBJ2-3 and V is TRBV9; 9 bases fit TRBD2. CDR1 SGDLS and CDR2 YYNGEE come from the germline V gene. V lost 0 bases and J lost 5; bases outside the gene matches: 7. The CDR3 loop spans 16 amino acids. Written as DNA, the CDR3 is TGTGCCAGCAGCGTAGTTCTAGCGGGGAGTTTAGATACGCAGTATTTT. It encodes CASSVVLAGSLDTQYF. Full variable domain (outside the CDR3, taken from reference TRBV9 and TRBJ2-3): DSGVTQTPKHLITATGQRVTLRCSPRSGDLSVYWYQQSLDQGLQFLIQYYNGEERAKGNILERFSAQQFPDLHSELNLSSLELGDSALYFCASSVVLAGSLDTQYFGPGTRLTVL.

This clone was found a few times. Other DNA sequences in this sample translate to the same CDR3. The chain combines TRBV5-1 with TRBJ1-2; a possible D gene is TRBD1 (6 bases). With 0 bases removed from V and 4 bases from J, the gap between germline ends came to 16 bases. Germline assignment: CDR1 SGHRS and CDR2 YFSETQ. The CDR3 spans 16 residues. CDR3 sequence: CASSLADRTALYGYTF. The CDR3 region has the DNA TGCGCCAGCAGCTTGGCAGATAGGACAGCCCTCTATGGCTACACCTTC. Supplemented by reference TRBV5-1 and TRBJ1-2, the full variable domain reads KAGVTQTPRYLIKTRGQQVTLSCSPISGHRSVSWYQQTPGQGLQFLFEYFSETQRNKGNFPGRFSGRQFSNSRSEMNVSTLELGDSALYLCASSLADRTALYGYTFGSGTRLTVV.

The chain joins TRBV5-4 to TRBJ2-7; D is possibly TRBD2 (6 bases). From germline, CDR1 is SGHNT and CDR2 YYREEE (reference sequence). V lost 4 bases, J lost 2 bases, and 13 bases lay in between. The CDR3 contains 14 residues. CDR3 DNA sequence: TGTGCCAGCAGCAGCCGGGACTTAACCTACGAGCAGTACTTC. Translated, it gives CASSSRDLTYEQYF.

J is TRBJ1-2 and V is TRBV12-3 or TRBV12-4, with 7 bases lining up with TRBD1. The CDR3 is 13 residues long. V was clipped by 6 bases and J by 8 bases; unmatched bases: 9. The DNA for the CDR3 is TGTGCCAGCAGAATACAGGGGCTTAAGGGCTACACCTTC. It encodes CASRIQGLKGYTF.

This chain joins TRBV7-9 and TRBJ2-1; 15 nucleotides align to TRBD2. Unmatched junction bases numbered 3, after V lost 3 bases and J lost 9 bases. Germline V gene data show CDR1 as SEHNR and CDR2 as FQNEAQ (reference sequence). The CDR3 consists of 15 residues. The CDR3 DNA reads as TGTGCCAGCAGCTTGGGACTAGCGGGGGGTGGTGAGCAGTTCTTC. As protein: CASSLGLAGGGEQFF.

This clone appeared a single time. The J gene is TRBJ2-3, the V gene TRBV18; 7 bases are shared with TRBD2. CDR3 length: 15 amino acids. V shed 3 bases and J 2 bases; nucleotides not matched to a gene: 5. The germline V gene encodes CDR1 KGHSH and CDR2 LQKENI. This chain's CDR3 is CASSPRREFTDTQYF. CDR3 sequence (DNA): TGTGCCAGCTCACCGAGGCGGGAGTTCACAGATACGCAGTATTTT.

This sequence joins TRBV7-2 and TRBJ1-1; 7 nucleotides line up with TRBD1. The CDR3 runs 13 residues. Germline V gene data show CDR1 as SGHTA and CDR2 as FQGNSA. J gave up 2 bases and V 5 bases, and 2 bases lay outside the gene matches. The CDR3 DNA is TGTGCCAGCAGCACAGGGGTAAACACTGAAGCTTTCTTT. This encodes CASSTGVNTEAFF. Combining the CDR3 with reference TRBV7-2 and TRBJ1-1 gives the whole variable domain GAGVSQSPSNKVTEKGKDVELRCDPISGHTALYWYRQSLGQGLEFLIYFQGNSAPDKSGLPSDRFSAERTGGSVSTLTIQRTQQEDSAVYLCASSTGVNTEAFFGQGTRLTVV.

This chain uses TRBV4-1 with TRBJ2-1, with 8 nucleotides matching TRBD2. Germline V gene data show CDR1 as MGHRA and CDR2 as YSYEKL. V shed 4 bases, J shed 1 base, and the junction held 9 bases outside the gene matches. The CDR3 sequence is 17 residues long. The CDR3 region has the DNA TGCGCCAGCAGCCGAGGTTTAGCGGGGCCGTCCTACAATGAGCAGTTCTTC. Amino acids: CASSRGLAGPSYNEQFF.

The gene calls are TRBV18 and TRBJ1-1, with 8 bases matching TRBD1. This CDR3 comprises 16 residues. CDR1 and CDR2 (germline): KGHSH, LQKENI. With 1 base clipped from V and 7 bases from J, the junction kept 11 bases outside the gene matches. The CDR3 sequence: CASSPHPGQGGSEAFF. For the CDR3, the DNA is TGTGCCAGCTCACCACATCCAGGACAGGGAGGTAGTGAAGCTTTCTTT.

This clone was seen only once. J is TRBJ1-5 and V is TRBV6-4; TRBD1 matches 8 bases. This CDR3 is 15 amino acids long. CDR1 is MRHNA and CDR2 is SNTAGT in the germline V gene. J lost 4 bases, V lost 6 bases, and 8 bases had no gene match. The CDR3 protein is CASSGDRGSNQPQHF. CDR3 DNA: TGTGCCAGCAGCGGAGACAGGGGTTCAAATCAGCCCCAGCATTTT.